What follows are 5 T cell receptor beta chains derived from one specimen sequenced in a study of blood T cell repertoires in COVID-19. TCRdb's copy holds only in-frame clones and misses some; the assay was immunoSEQ multiplex PCR. In the table there are about 220,000 clones, 85% to 90% of which are singletons. Sequences were obtained from PBMCs or T cells enriched from blood (not recorded which). The origin of the receptors is a woman younger than 35 in a cohort exposed to, infected with or recovered from COVID-19 (not recorded which).

This sequence joins TRBV28 and TRBJ1-2, with D possibly matching TRBD1 (6 bases). Germline-derived CDR1 and CDR2 are MDHEN and SYDVKM. V shed 7 bases and J shed 8 bases, with 14 bases lying between them. This CDR3 comprises 12 residues. The CDR3 protein is CASIRGSKGYTF. Here the CDR3 DNA reads TGTGCCAGCATTAGGGGGAGTAAGGGCTACACCTTC.

The V gene is TRBV9, the J gene TRBJ2-7; the D gene is possibly TRBD2 (5 bases). The CDR3 covers 15 residues. Germline-derived CDR1 and CDR2 are SGDLS and YYNGEE. The ends were cut back, 4 bases at V and 6 bases at J, with 20 bases in the middle. The CDR3 DNA is TGTGCCAGCAGCCCCCAGGCGGGTTTGGGGAGCGAGCAGTACTTC. Translation gives CASSPQAGLGSEQYF.

In its sample, this clone was seen a few times. The rearrangement joins TRBV3-1 (or the pseudogene TRBV3-2) to TRBJ1-3; 7 bases match TRBD1. After removal of 2 bases from V and 4 bases from J, the junction contained 2 bases not matched to a gene. CDR3 length: 14 residues. CDR1 and CDR2 (germline): LGHDT, YNNKEL (reference sequence). The CDR3 region has the DNA TGTGCCAGCAGCCAAACAGGGGTCGGAAACACCATATATTTT. Its protein is CASSQTGVGNTIYF.

V is TRBV24-1 and J is TRBJ2-3, with a weak D call TRBD1 (5 bases). Looked up from germline, CDR1 is KGHDR and CDR2 is SFDVKD. Trimming removed 3 bases at V and 1 base at J, with 16 bases between. There are 17 residues in the CDR3. For the CDR3, the DNA is TGTGCCACCAGTGATCCCCAGGAACAGGCTCGCACAGATACGCAGTATTTT. This gives the protein CATSDPQEQARTDTQYF.

Regarding this clone: Compared with germline, one end of the junction differs, possibly owing to a read error. This chain joins TRBV7-7 and TRBJ2-1, with 10 bases lining up with TRBD2. The CDR3 has 17 residues. In germline, CDR1 is SSHAT, CDR2 FNYEAQ (reference sequence). The CDR3 reads CASSPVTLAGAVNEQFF. The DNA of the CDR3 is TGTGCTAGCAGCCCGGTTACCCTAGCGGGAGCAGTGAATGAGCAGTTCTTC.